Listed below are T cell receptor beta chains from one sample, sequenced in a study of human T cells and chemical hapten exposure. One entry per CDR3 protein, called by TCRdb with MiXCR from the RACE reads. The table shows roughly 380,000 distinct CDR3 sequences, with 4% to 5.5% occurring only once. Sequencing used whole blood, obtained in connection with sensitization to the hapten diphenylcyclopropenone (DPC). These TCRs come from a woman in her forties or fifties with alopecia areata. Some clones in this sample may be carry-over from other donors' samples. Each CDR3 is given with its conserved first and last residue. Fields, in order: J gene, D gene, V gene, clone size, CDR3 protein, CDR3 DNA. The D gene is left open where the match is weak. The size field is filled for only some rows; it gives once, few, many or a size class.

TRBJ1-1	NA	TRBV25-1	many	CASSEYGSVGAEAFF	TGTGCCAGCAGTGAATATGGGTCAGTGGGAGCTGAAGCTTTCTTT
TRBJ1-1	NA	TRBV5-1	many	CASSPGRLNTEAFF	TGTGCCAGCTCTCCGGGGCGATTGAACACTGAAGCTTTCTTT
TRBJ1-2	NA	TRBV7-7	many	CASSRGPAGYTF	TGTGCCAGCAGCCGCGGGCCCGCTGGCTACACCTTC
TRBJ2-3	TRBD2	TRBV5-6	few	CASSLTSGGPGTQYF	TGTGCCAGCAGCCTGACTAGCGGGGGCCCAGGGACGCAGTATTTT
TRBJ2-7	NA	TRBV12-5	NA	CASGLGTVYEQYF	TGTGCTAGTGGTTTGGGGACCGTATACGAGCAGTACTTC
TRBJ2-2	TRBD2	TRBV13	NA	CASSPEGLAGNTGELFF	TGTGCCAGCAGCCCCGAAGGGCTAGCGGGGAACACCGGGGAGCTGTTTTTT
TRBJ2-1	TRBD2	TRBV6-2/TRBV6-3	many	CASSPPLSGISYNEQFF	TGTGCCAGCAGTCCTCCATTAAGCGGGATCTCCTACAATGAGCAGTTCTTC
TRBJ2-3	NA	TRBV7-8	few	CASSLNGGEAQYF	TGTGCCAGCAGCCTCAATGGGGGTGAGGCGCAGTATTTT
TRBJ2-7	NA	TRBV6-6	few	CASRKGARAYEQYF	TGTGCCAGCAGAAAAGGAGCCCGGGCCTACGAGCAGTACTTC
TRBJ1-3	NA	TRBV12-3/TRBV12-4	many	CASSAPSSGNTIYF	TGTGCCAGCAGTGCTCCCTCCTCTGGAAACACCATATATTTT
TRBJ2-7	TRBD2	TRBV27	many	CASSFGTSGEQYF	TGTGCCAGCAGTTTCGGGACTAGCGGCGAGCAGTACTTC
TRBJ2-1	TRBD2	TRBV5-4	many	CASSFSSGRLRNEQFF	TGTGCCAGCAGCTTTTCTAGCGGGCGGCTTAGGAATGAGCAGTTCTTC
TRBJ1-2	NA	TRBV12-5	many	CASGLETGVYGYTF	TGTGCTAGTGGTTTGGAGACGGGAGTCTATGGCTACACCTTC
TRBJ2-7	TRBD2	TRBV5-1	many	CASSLGIPSGASYEQYF	TGCGCCAGCAGCTTGGGGATCCCTAGCGGGGCCTCCTACGAGCAGTACTTC
TRBJ2-5	NA	TRBV9	NA	CASSVAAGQTEETQYF	TGTGCCAGCAGCGTAGCAGCCGGACAGACAGAAGAGACCCAGTACTTC
TRBJ1-1	TRBD1	TRBV6-2/TRBV6-3	many	CASTQQGTNTEAFF	TGTGCCAGCACCCAACAGGGGACGAACACTGAAGCTTTCTTT
TRBJ2-3	TRBD2	TRBV12-3/TRBV12-4	few	CASRAGGSTDTQYF	TGTGCCAGCCGCGCGGGGGGTAGTACAGATACGCAGTATTTT
TRBJ2-4	TRBD2	TRBV20-1	many	CSARGKLAGVHQYF	TGCAGTGCTAGAGGCAAACTAGCGGGAGTTCATCAGTACTTC
TRBJ2-3	TRBD2	TRBV28	many	CASKLAGGTDTQYF	TGTGCCAGCAAACTAGCGGGGGGCACAGATACGCAGTATTTT
TRBJ2-6	TRBD2	TRBV12-3/TRBV12-4	NA	CASSDAGRLAGGDSGANVLTF	TGTGCCAGCAGTGATGCCGGGAGACTAGCGGGAGGCGACTCTGGGGCCAACGTCCTGACTTTC
TRBJ2-1	NA	TRBV11-2	few	CASRREPGQNYNEQFF	TGTGCCAGCAGGCGGGAACCGGGACAGAACTACAATGAGCAGTTCTTC
TRBJ2-6	NA	TRBV6-5	few	CASRITGISSGANVLTF	TGTGCCAGCAGAATCACAGGGATAAGCTCTGGGGCCAACGTCCTGACTTTC
TRBJ2-2	TRBD1	TRBV29-1	many	CSADRADTGELFF	TGCAGCGCAGACAGGGCGGACACCGGGGAGCTGTTTTTT
TRBJ2-1	NA	TRBV6-5	NA	CASSSTVYNEQFF	TGTGCCAGCTCCTCGACAGTTTACAATGAGCAGTTCTTC
TRBJ1-1	NA	TRBV11-2	many	CASSLPGRVTEAFF	TGTGCCAGCAGCCTCCCCGGCAGGGTCACTGAAGCTTTCTTT
TRBJ2-7	NA	TRBV20-1	many	CSASGPSSYEQYF	TGCAGTGCTAGCGGCCCAAGCTCCTACGAGCAGTACTTC